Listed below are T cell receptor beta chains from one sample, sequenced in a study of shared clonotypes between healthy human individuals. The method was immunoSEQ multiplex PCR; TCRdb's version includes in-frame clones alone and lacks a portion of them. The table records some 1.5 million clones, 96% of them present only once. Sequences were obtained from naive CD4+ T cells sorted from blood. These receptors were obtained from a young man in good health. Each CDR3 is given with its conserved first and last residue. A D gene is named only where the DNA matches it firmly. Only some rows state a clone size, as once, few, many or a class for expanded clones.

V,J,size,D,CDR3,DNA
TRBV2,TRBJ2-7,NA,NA,CASSEGTYSYEQYF,TGTGCCAGCAGTGAGGGCACATACTCCTACGAGCAGTACTTC
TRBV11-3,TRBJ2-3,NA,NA,CASSFGGVSPDTQYF,TGTGCCAGCAGCTTCGGGGGAGTGTCCCCAGATACGCAGTATTTT
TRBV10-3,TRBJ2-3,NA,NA,CAVRPLGLSTLAQYF,TGTGCCGTCCGCCCCTTGGGACTTTCTACCTTGGCGCAGTATTTT
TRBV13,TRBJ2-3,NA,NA,CASSLQPGQGRADTQYF,TGTGCCAGCAGCCTCCAGCCCGGCCAGGGAAGGGCAGATACGCAGTATTTT
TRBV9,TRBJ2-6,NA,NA,CASSTRQTSGANVLTF,TGTGCCAGCAGCACCCGACAGACCTCTGGGGCCAACGTCCTGACTTTC
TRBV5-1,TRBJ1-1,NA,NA,CASSADLNTEAFF,TGCGCCAGCAGCGCCGATCTGAACACTGAAGCTTTCTTT
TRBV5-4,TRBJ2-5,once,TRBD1,CASSPPTGGQETQYF,TGTGCCAGCAGCCCCCCAACAGGGGGTCAAGAGACCCAGTACTTC
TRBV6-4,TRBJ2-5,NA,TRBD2,CASSAAGVLQETQYF,TGTGCCAGCAGTGCTGCGGGAGTCCTCCAAGAGACCCAGTACTTC
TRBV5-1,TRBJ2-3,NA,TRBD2,CASSPGGLARSSTDTQYF,TGCGCCAGCAGCCCGGGAGGACTAGCGCGATCTAGCACAGATACGCAGTATTTT
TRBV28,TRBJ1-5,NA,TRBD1,CASSSDRAGNQPQHF,TGTGCCAGCAGCTCCGACAGGGCGGGCAATCAGCCCCAGCATTTT
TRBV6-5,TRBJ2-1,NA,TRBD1,CASRPTQGYNEQFF,TGTGCCAGCAGGCCCACACAGGGGTACAATGAGCAGTTCTTC
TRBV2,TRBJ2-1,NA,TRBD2,CASSVTSGRHYNEQFF,TGTGCCAGCAGTGTAACTAGCGGGAGGCATTACAATGAGCAGTTCTTC
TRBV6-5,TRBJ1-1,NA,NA,CASSYKADTEAFF,TGTGCCAGCAGCTACAAGGCTGACACTGAAGCTTTCTTT
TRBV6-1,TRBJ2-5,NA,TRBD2,CASKGGTLETQYF,TGTGCCAGCAAGGGAGGGACTCTAGAGACCCAGTACTTC
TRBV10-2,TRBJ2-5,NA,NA,CASTGQIQETQYF,TGCGCCAGCACTGGTCAGATCCAAGAGACCCAGTACTTC
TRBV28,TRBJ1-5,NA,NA,CASSSGTDYQPQHF,TGTGCCAGCAGTTCCGGGACGGACTATCAGCCCCAGCATTTT
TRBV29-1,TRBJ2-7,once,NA,CSAGWGNYEQYF,TGCAGCGCAGGTTGGGGGAACTACGAGCAGTACTTC
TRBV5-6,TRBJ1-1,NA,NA,CASSLAGGYTEAFF,TGTGCCAGCAGCTTGGCAGGCGGGTACACTGAAGCTTTCTTT
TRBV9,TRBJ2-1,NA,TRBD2,CASSVLTSGYNEQFF,TGTGCCAGCAGCGTTCTGACTAGCGGATACAATGAGCAGTTCTTC
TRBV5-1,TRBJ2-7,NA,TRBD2,CASSQGTSATYEQYF,TGCGCCAGCAGTCAAGGGACTAGCGCAACCTACGAGCAGTACTTC
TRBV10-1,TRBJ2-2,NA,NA,CASSDNRGARTGELFF,TGCGCCAGCAGTGATAATCGGGGGGCACGAACCGGGGAGCTGTTTTTT
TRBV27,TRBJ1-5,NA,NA,CASSYTGGNQPQHF,TGTGCCAGCAGCTATACCGGGGGGAATCAGCCCCAGCATTTT
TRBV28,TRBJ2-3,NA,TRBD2,CASRPGLAGGLDTQYF,TGTGCCAGCAGACCGGGACTAGCGGGAGGGCTTGATACGCAGTATTTT
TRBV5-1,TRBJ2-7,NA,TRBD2,CASSFRTSGRGEQYF,TGCGCCAGCAGCTTCCGGACTAGCGGGAGGGGAGAGCAGTACTTC
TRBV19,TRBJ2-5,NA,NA,CASSIAGTYQETQYF,TGTGCCAGTAGTATAGCAGGGACCTACCAAGAGACCCAGTACTTC
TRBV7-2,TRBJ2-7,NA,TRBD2,CASSLLAGGTSYEQYF,TGTGCCAGCAGTCTACTAGCGGGAGGTACCTCCTACGAGCAGTACTTC
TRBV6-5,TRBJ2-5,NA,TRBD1,CASSDRVGETQYF,TGTGCCAGTTCCGACAGGGTAGGAGAGACCCAGTACTTC
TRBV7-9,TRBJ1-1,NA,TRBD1,CASSLVGDSTEAFF,TGTGCCAGCAGCTTAGTGGGGGACAGCACTGAAGCTTTCTTT
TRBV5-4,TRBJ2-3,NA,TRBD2,CASSRTSGTSTDTQYF,TGTGCCAGCAGCCGGACTAGCGGAACTAGCACAGATACGCAGTATTTT
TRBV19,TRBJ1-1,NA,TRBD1,CASSIPTGSNTEAFF,TGTGCCAGTAGTATTCCGACAGGGTCGAACACTGAAGCTTTCTTT
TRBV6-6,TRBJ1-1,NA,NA,CASSYSPGEEAFF,TGTGCCAGCAGTTACTCCCCCGGTGAGGAAGCTTTCTTT
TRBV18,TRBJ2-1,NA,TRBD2,CASSQMTSTSGISYNEQFF,TGTGCCAGCTCACAAATGACTTCGACTAGCGGTATCTCCTACAATGAGCAGTTCTTC
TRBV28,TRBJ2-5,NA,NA,CASSGTGTQETQYF,TGTGCCAGCAGTGGCACCGGGACGCAAGAGACCCAGTACTTC
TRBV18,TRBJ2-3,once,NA,CASSPPSSGPTDTQYF,TGTGCCAGCTCACCACCGTCTTCAGGCCCCACAGATACGCAGTATTTT
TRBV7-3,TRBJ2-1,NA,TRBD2,CASSHGTSGNNEQFF,TGTGCCAGCAGCCACGGGACTAGCGGGAACAATGAGCAGTTCTTC
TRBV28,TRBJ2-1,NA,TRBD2,CASSFSPPSGRIGEQFF,TGTGCCAGCAGTTTCTCACCGCCTAGCGGGAGAATAGGAGAGCAGTTCTTC
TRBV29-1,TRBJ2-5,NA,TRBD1,CSVRDRKIQETQYF,TGCAGCGTTCGGGACAGGAAAATACAAGAGACCCAGTACTTC
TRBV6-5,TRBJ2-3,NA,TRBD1,CASRQGGGTDTQYF,TGTGCCAGCAGACAAGGGGGCGGCACAGATACGCAGTATTTT
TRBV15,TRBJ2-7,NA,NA,CATSRDPGDEQYF,TGTGCCACCAGCAGAGACCCGGGGGACGAGCAGTACTTC
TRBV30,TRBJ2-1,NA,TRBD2,CAWSVQWTSGSYNEQFF,TGTGCCTGGAGTGTACAATGGACTAGCGGGTCCTACAATGAGCAGTTCTTC
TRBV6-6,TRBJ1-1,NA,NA,CASIETGTEAFF,TGTGCCAGCATTGAGACAGGCACTGAAGCTTTCTTT
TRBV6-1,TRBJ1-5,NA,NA,CASTETSNQPQHF,TGTGCCAGCACAGAGACTAGCAATCAGCCCCAGCATTTT
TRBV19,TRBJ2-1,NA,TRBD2,CASRGLAGRSYNEQFF,TGTGCCAGTAGGGGACTAGCGGGCCGATCCTACAATGAGCAGTTCTTC
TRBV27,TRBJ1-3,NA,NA,CASSLTEGNTIYF,TGTGCCAGCAGTTTAACAGAGGGAAACACCATATATTTT
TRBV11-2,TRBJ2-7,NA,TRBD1,CASSTYRDSHFNYEQYF,TGTGCCAGCAGTACATACCGGGACAGCCACTTCAACTACGAGCAGTACTTC
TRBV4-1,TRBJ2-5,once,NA,CASSRLSRETQYF,TGCGCCAGCAGCCGCCTTTCTCGGGAGACCCAGTACTTC
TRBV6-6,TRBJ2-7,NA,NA,CASTPGGGTPYEQYF,TGTGCCAGCACCCCCGGGGGCGGGACCCCCTACGAGCAGTACTTC
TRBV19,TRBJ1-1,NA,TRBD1,CASRARDRENTEAFF,TGTGCCAGTAGGGCTAGGGACAGGGAGAACACTGAAGCTTTCTTT
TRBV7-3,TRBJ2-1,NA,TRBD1,CASSRSTGVREQFF,TGTGCCAGCAGCAGATCTACAGGGGTCCGTGAGCAGTTCTTC
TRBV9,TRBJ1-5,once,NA,CASSVDWGGSNQPQHF,TGTGCCAGCAGCGTAGATTGGGGGGGCAGCAATCAGCCCCAGCATTTT
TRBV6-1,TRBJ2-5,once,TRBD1,CASSEMDRGSDETQYF,TGTGCCAGCAGTGAAATGGACAGGGGGTCAGATGAGACCCAGTACTTC
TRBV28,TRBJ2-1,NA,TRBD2,CASSLAGGTYNEQFF,TGTGCCAGCAGTCTGGCGGGAGGGACATACAATGAGCAGTTCTTC
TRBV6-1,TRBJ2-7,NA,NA,CASRMAYEQYF,TGTGCCAGCAGAATGGCCTACGAGCAGTACTTC
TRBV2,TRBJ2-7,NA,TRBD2,CASSATSGSYEQYF,TGTGCCAGCAGTGCTACTAGCGGGAGCTACGAGCAGTACTTC
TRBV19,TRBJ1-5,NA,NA,CASSSPPGLRGNQPQHF,TGTGCCAGTAGTTCCCCGCCGGGACTCAGGGGCAATCAGCCCCAGCATTTT